Listed below are T cell receptor beta chains from one sample, sequenced in a study of blood T cell repertoires in COVID-19. The protocol was immunoSEQ multiplex PCR, while the TCRdb copy is restricted to in-frame clones and leaves out a portion. The sample contains 25,000 to 35,000 clones, 60% to 80% of which appear only once. The sample comprised peripheral blood. These receptors all stem from a woman in her 70s with active or convalescent COVID-19. CDR3s include the opening cysteine and the closing phenylalanine or tryptophan. A D gene is named only where the DNA matches it firmly. Size is stated for part of the rows, as once, few or many counts, or as a class when the clone is expanded.

v_call	clone_size	d_call	j_call	cdr3_nt	cdr3_aa
TRBV10-3	NA	NA	TRBJ2-7	TGTGCCATCAGTGAGTCAGGACACTACGAGCAGTACTTC	CAISESGHYEQYF
TRBV3-1/TRBV3-2	NA	TRBD1	TRBJ2-3	TGTGCCAGCAGCCGGGGACAGGGGGCGATTCATACGCAGTATTTT	CASSRGQGAIHTQYF
TRBV5-4	NA	TRBD1	TRBJ2-2	TGTGCCAGCAGCTGGACAGGGAACACCGGGGAGCTGTTTTTT	CASSWTGNTGELFF
TRBV5-1	NA	TRBD2	TRBJ2-1	TGCGCCAGCAGCCCCCAGAGGGCGGGGGGGAACAATGAGCAGTTCTTC	CASSPQRAGGNNEQFF
TRBV10-3	NA	TRBD1	TRBJ2-1	TGTGCCATCAGTGAGTCATGGGGACAGGGTACATCCTACAATGAGCAGTTCTTC	CAISESWGQGTSYNEQFF
TRBV19	NA	TRBD1	TRBJ1-4	TGTGCCAGTAGTATGTCCCCGGCAGGGGGGAAAGCAGCTAATGAAAAACTGTTTTTT	CASSMSPAGGKAANEKLFF
TRBV5-4	once	TRBD2	TRBJ2-1	TGTGCCAGCAGCCCCAGGACTAGCGGGGACAATGAGCAGTTCTTC	CASSPRTSGDNEQFF
TRBV6-2/TRBV6-3	NA	TRBD1	TRBJ1-6	TGTGCCAGCAGTTTCCAGACAGGGTATAATTCACCCCTCCACTTT	CASSFQTGYNSPLHF
TRBV4-3	NA	TRBD1	TRBJ1-2	TGCGCCAGCAGCGGACAGACAGGGGGCGGCTATGGCTACACCTTC	CASSGQTGGGYGYTF
TRBV18	NA	TRBD1	TRBJ2-3	TGTGCCAGCTCACCACCGACAGGGACAGATACGCAGTATTTT	CASSPPTGTDTQYF
TRBV19	once	NA	TRBJ2-7	TGTGCCAGTAGTATAGGGGGCGGCGAGCAGTACTTC	CASSIGGGEQYF
TRBV19	NA	NA	TRBJ1-5	TGTGCCAGTAGTATAGCTCAAATGACAACTAATCAGCCCCAGCATTTT	CASSIAQMTTNQPQHF
TRBV27	NA	TRBD1	TRBJ2-7	TGTGCCAGCAGTCGGGGACAGGCGGAGTACTTC	CASSRGQAEYF
TRBV10-1	few	NA	TRBJ2-3	TGCGCCAGCAGTACAGAGAAAAGCACAGATACGCAGTATTTT	CASSTEKSTDTQYF
TRBV5-6	NA	TRBD2	TRBJ2-7	TGTGCCAGCAGCTTACGGGGGGGCCAGCAGTACTTC	CASSLRGGQQYF
TRBV5-1	NA	NA	TRBJ1-1	TGCGCCAGCAGCTTACAGCTGAACACTGAAGCTTTCTTT	CASSLQLNTEAFF